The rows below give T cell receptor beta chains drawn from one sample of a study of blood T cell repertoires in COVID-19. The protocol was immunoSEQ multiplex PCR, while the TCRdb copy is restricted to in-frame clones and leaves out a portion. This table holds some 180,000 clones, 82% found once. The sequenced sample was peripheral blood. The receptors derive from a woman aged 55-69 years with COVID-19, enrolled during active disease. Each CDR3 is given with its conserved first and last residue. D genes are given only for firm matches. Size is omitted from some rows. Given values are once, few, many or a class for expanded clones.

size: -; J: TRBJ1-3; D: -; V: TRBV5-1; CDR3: CASSSTVSGNTIYF; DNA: TGCGCCAGCAGCTCAACAGTCTCTGGAAACACCATATATTTT
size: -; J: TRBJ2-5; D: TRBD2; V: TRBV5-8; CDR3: CASSFARGAPYQETQYF; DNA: TGTGCCAGCAGCTTTGCGCGGGGGGCCCCGTACCAAGAGACCCAGTACTTC
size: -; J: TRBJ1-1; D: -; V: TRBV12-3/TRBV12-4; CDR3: CASSSFSGTEAFF; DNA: TGTGCCAGCAGTTCCTTTAGCGGCACTGAAGCTTTCTTT
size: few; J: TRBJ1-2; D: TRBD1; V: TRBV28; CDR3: CASSLGDRNYGYTF; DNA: TGTGCCAGCAGTTTAGGGGACAGGAACTATGGCTACACCTTC
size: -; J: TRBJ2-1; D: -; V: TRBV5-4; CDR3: CASSLLWRGPYNEQFF; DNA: TGTGCCAGCAGCTTGTTATGGCGGGGGCCTTACAATGAGCAGTTCTTC
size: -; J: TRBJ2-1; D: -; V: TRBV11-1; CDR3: CASSRTGSQFF; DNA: TGTGCCAGCAGCCGGACCGGGAGCCAATTCTTC
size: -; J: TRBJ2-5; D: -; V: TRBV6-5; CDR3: CASRGLVQETQYF; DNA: TGTGCCAGCAGAGGACTCGTCCAAGAGACCCAGTACTTC
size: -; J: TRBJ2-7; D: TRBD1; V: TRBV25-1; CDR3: CASSAGQGRLSYEQYF; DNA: TGTGCCAGCAGTGCGGGACAGGGGAGACTCTCCTACGAGCAGTACTTC
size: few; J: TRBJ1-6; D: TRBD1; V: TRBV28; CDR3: CASYRTGASPLHF; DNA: TGTGCCAGCTATCGGACAGGGGCGTCACCCCTCCACTTT
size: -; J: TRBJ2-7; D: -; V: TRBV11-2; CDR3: CASSRSAQGPYEQYF; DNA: TGTGCCAGCAGCCGGTCGGCACAGGGTCCCTACGAGCAGTACTTC
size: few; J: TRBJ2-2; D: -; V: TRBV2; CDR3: CASSWVGGNTGELFF; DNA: TGTGCCAGCAGTTGGGTCGGAGGCAACACCGGGGAGCTGTTTTTT
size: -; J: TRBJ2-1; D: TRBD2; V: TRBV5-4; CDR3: CASSLPSGSEQFF; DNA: TGTGCCAGCAGCTTGCCTAGCGGGAGTGAGCAGTTCTTC
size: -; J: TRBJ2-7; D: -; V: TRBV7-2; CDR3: CASSLRPYEQYF; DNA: TGTGCCAGCAGCCTCCGTCCGTACGAGCAGTACTTC
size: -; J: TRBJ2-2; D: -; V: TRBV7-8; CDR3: CASSLGHRGGELFF; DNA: TGTGCCAGCAGCTTGGGTCATAGGGGCGGGGAGCTGTTTTTT
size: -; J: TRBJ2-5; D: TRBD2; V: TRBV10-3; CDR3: CAARLAGGETQYF; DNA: TGTGCCGCCCGACTAGCGGGAGGAGAGACCCAGTACTTC
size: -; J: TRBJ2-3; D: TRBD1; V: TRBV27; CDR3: CASSLYTGANTDTQYF; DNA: TGTGCCAGCAGTTTATACACAGGGGCGAACACAGATACGCAGTATTTT
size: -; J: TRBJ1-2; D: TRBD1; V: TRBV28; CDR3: CASIKQGAGYTF; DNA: TGTGCCAGCATTAAGCAGGGGGCTGGCTACACCTTC
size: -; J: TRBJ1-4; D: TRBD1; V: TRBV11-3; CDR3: CASSLGQGSNEKLFF; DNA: TGTGCCAGCAGCCTGGGACAGGGAAGTAATGAAAAACTGTTTTTT
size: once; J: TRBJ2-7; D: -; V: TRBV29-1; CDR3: CSVTGVAYEQYF; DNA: TGCAGCGTTACGGGAGTAGCCTACGAGCAGTACTTC
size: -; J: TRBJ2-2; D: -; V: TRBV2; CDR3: CASSETVNTGELFF; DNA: TGTGCCAGCAGTGAAACGGTAAACACCGGGGAGCTGTTTTTT
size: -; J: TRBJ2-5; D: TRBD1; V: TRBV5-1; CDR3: CASSLVYRGETQYF; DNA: TGCGCCAGCAGCTTGGTCTACAGGGGGGAGACCCAGTACTTC
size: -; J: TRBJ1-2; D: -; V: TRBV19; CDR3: CASSSTAASYGYTF; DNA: TGTGCCAGTAGTTCCACAGCAGCCAGCTATGGCTACACCTTC
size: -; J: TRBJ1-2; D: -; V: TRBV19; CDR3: CASSSPRGGQDYGYTF; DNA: TGTGCCAGTAGTTCTCCGAGGGGGGGCCAGGACTATGGCTACACCTTC
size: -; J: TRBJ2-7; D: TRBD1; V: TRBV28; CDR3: CASSIPGQNYEQYF; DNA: TGTGCCAGCAGTATTCCGGGACAGAACTACGAGCAGTACTTC
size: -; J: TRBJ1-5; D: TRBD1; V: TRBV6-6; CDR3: CASTSDRAHQPQHF; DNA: TGTGCCAGCACCTCCGACAGGGCTCATCAGCCCCAGCATTTT
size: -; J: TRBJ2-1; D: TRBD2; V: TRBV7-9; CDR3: CASSSSPGLAGGTYNEQFF; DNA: TGTGCCAGCAGCTCATCACCCGGACTAGCGGGAGGGACCTACAATGAGCAGTTCTTC
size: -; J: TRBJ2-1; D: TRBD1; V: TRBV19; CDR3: CASSIGTGEAQFF; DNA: TGTGCCAGTAGTATCGGGACAGGGGAGGCGCAGTTCTTC
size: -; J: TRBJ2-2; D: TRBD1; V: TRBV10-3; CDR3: CAISPTGGQGLTGELFF; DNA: TGTGCCATCAGCCCAACGGGGGGACAGGGTCTCACCGGGGAGCTGTTTTTT
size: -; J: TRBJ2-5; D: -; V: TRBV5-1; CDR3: CASSYFQGGQETQYF; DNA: TGCGCCAGCAGCTACTTCCAGGGGGGTCAAGAGACCCAGTACTTC
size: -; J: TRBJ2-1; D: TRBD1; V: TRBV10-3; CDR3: CAIKGQARGEQFF; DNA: TGTGCCATCAAGGGACAGGCGCGGGGTGAGCAGTTCTTC
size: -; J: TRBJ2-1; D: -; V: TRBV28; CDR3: CASSYQGGRNEQFF; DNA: TGTGCCAGCAGTTATCAGGGGGGTAGAAATGAGCAGTTCTTC
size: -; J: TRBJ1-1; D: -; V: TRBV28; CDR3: CASSLLGGSPLYEAFF; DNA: TGTGCCAGCAGTTTATTGGGGGGTAGTCCACTTTATGAAGCTTTCTTT
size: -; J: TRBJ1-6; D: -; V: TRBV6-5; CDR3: CASSYSSRGGSPLHF; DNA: TGTGCCAGCAGTTACTCAAGCAGGGGTGGTTCACCCCTCCACTTT
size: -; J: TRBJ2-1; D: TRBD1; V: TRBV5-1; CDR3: CASSSGTGLSEQFF; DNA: TGCGCCAGCAGTTCCGGGACAGGGCTTTCTGAGCAGTTCTTC
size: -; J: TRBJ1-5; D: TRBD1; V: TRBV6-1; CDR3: CASSEGGQGYNQPQHF; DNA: TGTGCCAGCAGTGAAGGGGGACAGGGGTACAATCAGCCCCAGCATTTT
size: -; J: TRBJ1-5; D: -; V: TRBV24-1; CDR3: CATSLGAGQPQHF; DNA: TGTGCCACCAGTCTGGGGGCCGGTCAGCCCCAGCATTTT
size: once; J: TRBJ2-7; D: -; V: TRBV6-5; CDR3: CASSYSTSSTYEQYF; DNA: TGTGCCAGCAGTTACTCGACTAGTTCTACCTACGAGCAGTACTTC
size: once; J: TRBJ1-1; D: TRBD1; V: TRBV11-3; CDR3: CASSLGRTGPTEAFF; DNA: TGTGCCAGCAGCTTAGGCAGGACAGGGCCCACTGAAGCTTTCTTT
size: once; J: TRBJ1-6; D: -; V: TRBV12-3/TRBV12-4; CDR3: CASSQRTFSPLHF; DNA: TGTGCCAGCAGCCAGAGGACATTTTCACCCCTCCACTTT
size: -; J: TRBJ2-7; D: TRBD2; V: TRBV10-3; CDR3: CAITGSGSDEQYF; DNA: TGTGCCATCACGGGTAGCGGGAGCGACGAGCAGTACTTC
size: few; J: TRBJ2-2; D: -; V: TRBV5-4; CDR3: CASSLGRSITGELFF; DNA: TGTGCCAGCAGCCTCGGGAGATCTATCACCGGGGAGCTGTTTTTT
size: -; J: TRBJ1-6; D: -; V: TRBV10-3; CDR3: CAISEGAGGANSPLHF; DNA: TGTGCCATCAGTGAAGGGGCCGGCGGAGCTAATTCACCCCTCCACTTT
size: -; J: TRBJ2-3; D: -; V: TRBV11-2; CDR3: CASSTSSGRTDTQYF; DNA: -
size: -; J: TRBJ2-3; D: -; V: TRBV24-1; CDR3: CATSKNSGGRGTDTQYF; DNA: TGTGCCACCAGTAAGAATTCGGGGGGCAGGGGCACAGATACGCAGTATTTT
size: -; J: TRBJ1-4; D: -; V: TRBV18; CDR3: CASSQQTGSNEKLFF; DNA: TGTGCCAGCTCCCAACAGACAGGCTCTAATGAAAAACTGTTTTTT
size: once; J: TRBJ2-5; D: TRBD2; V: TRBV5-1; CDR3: CASSLRGGLPQETQYF; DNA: TGCGCCAGCAGCTTGCGTGGGGGACTACCCCAAGAGACCCAGTACTTC
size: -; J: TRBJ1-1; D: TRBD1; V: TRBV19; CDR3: CASRVRQGSPEAFF; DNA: TGTGCCAGTAGAGTGAGACAGGGGAGTCCTGAAGCTTTCTTT
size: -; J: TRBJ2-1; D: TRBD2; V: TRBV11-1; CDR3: CASSNLAGSLNEQFF; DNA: TGTGCCAGCAGCAACTTAGCGGGTAGTTTGAATGAGCAGTTCTTC